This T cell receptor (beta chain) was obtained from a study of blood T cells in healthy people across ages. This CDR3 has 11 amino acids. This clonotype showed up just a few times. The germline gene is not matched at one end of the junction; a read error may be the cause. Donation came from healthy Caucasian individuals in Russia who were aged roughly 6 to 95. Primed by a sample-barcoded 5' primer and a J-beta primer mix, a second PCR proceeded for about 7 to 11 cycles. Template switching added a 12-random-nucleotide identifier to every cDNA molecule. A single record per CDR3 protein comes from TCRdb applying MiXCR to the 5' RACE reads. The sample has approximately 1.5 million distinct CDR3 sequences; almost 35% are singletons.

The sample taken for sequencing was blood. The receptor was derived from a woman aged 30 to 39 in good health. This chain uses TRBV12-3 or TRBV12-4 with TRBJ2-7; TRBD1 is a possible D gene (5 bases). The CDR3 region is CARSQGYEQYF. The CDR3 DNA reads TGTGCCCGCAGTCAGGGCTACGAGCAGTACTTC.